The present TCR beta chain was sequenced within a study of T cells in Graves' hyperthyroidism and ophthalmopathy. Whole-study findings and limits: Most thyroid clonotypes that were expanded above 0.001 also turned up in blood.

V lost 6 bases and J lost 4, with 13 bases in between. Germline V CDR1 and CDR2: SGDLS, YYNGEE. The CDR3 spans 13 residues. This clonotype was detected ten times or more. Antigen: not known. It was RNA transcripts that yielded the amplified TCR beta CDR3 regions. HTBI primers drove first-round RT-PCR of the TCR CDR3. TCRdb independently ran MiXCR on the multiplex PCR reads; one entry per CDR3 protein. The sample consists of about 160,000 distinct CDR3 sequences, over 8% of them appearing once. With a duration under 2 months, the hyperthyroidism was newly diagnosed in patients aged 18 to 65. Extraction of PBMCs used roughly 10 ml of fresh peripheral blood.

Source material: blood. The rearrangement links TRBV9 to TRBJ1-2; no definite D call. This sequence originates from a woman aged 18-29 years with Graves' hyperthyroidism that later progressed to Graves' ophthalmopathy. The CDR3 sequence is CASTVHEGYGYTF. CDR3 DNA sequence: TGTGCCAGCACCGTCCATGAGGGCTATGGCTACACCTTC.